The T cell receptor (beta chain) under discussion was sequenced for a study of shared clonotypes between healthy human individuals. Repertoires were generated with immunoSEQ multiplex PCR, while TCRdb's copy carries only in-frame clones and drops some. The data contain hundreds of thousands of clones, 95% to 98% of them singletons. In the naive CD8 group, cells lacked CD45RO and were positively selected for CCR7, so terminally differentiated effector memory CD45RA+ cells were left out. Germline trimming cut 1 base from V and 7 bases from J; bases unmatched to any gene: 6. Germline CDR1 and CDR2: MNHEY and SVGAGI. The CDR3 runs to 14 residues.

This receptor was taken from a young man in good health. This chain uses TRBV6-5 with TRBJ2-7, with 8 bases identical to TRBD1. Material: naive CD8+ T cells sorted from blood. The CDR3 is CASSYWQGAGEQYF. The CDR3 DNA is TGTGCCAGCAGTTACTGGCAGGGGGCTGGTGAGCAGTACTTC.